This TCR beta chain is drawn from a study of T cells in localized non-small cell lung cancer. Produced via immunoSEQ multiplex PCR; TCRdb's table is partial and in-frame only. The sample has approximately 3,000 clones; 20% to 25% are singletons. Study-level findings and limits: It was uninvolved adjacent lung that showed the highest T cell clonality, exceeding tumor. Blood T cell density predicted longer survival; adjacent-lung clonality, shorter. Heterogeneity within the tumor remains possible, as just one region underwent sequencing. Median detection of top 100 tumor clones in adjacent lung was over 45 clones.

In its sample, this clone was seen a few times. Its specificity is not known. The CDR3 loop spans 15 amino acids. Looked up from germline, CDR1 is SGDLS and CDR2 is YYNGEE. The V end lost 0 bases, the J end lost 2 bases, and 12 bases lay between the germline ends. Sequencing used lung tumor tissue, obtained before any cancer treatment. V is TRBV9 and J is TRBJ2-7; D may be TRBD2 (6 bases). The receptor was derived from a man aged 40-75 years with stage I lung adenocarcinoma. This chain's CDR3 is CASSVGLATTYEQYF. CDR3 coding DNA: TGTGCCAGCAGCGTAGGCCTAGCGACCACCTACGAGCAGTACTTC.